A single sample is the source of the 7 T cell receptor beta chains below, sequenced in a study of blood T cell repertoires in COVID-19 (dated by TCRdb to the early 2020s). Library generation was performed with the immunoSEQ multiplex PCR assay. Not all clones reach the TCRdb copy of this immuneACCESS table, which keeps in-frame sequences only. Checked studies attribute under half of the gap to unresolved V genes and leave the rest unexplained. In this sample the table shows over 200,000 clones, around nine tenths of which occur a single time. The ten most abundant clones make up around 10% of the sample. Specimen: peripheral blood. These receptors all stem from a man aged 40-50 years who had recovered from COVID-19.

The CDR3 loop is CASSLGRGGGDTQYF. CDR3 sequence (DNA): TGCGCCAGCAGCTTGGGACGGGGGGGCGGAGATACGCAGTATTTT. The gene calls are TRBV5-1 and TRBJ2-3, with TRBD2 matching over 8 bases. Trimming removed 0 bases from V and 5 bases from J; junction bases left unmatched: 5. The CDR3 consists of 15 residues. Germline CDR1 is SGHRS and CDR2 is YFSETQ.

V is TRBV5-4 and J is TRBJ2-3; TRBD2 aligns across 11 bases. V lost 2 bases to trimming and J lost 1 base; unmatched junction nucleotides: 9. CDR1 and CDR2 from the germline V gene are SGHNT and YYREEE (reference sequence). The length of the CDR3 is 18 residues. CDR3 sequence (DNA): TGTGCCAGCAGCTTTAGCGGGGGGGCCCCGTCACGCACAGATACGCAGTATTTT. This translates into CASSFSGGAPSRTDTQYF.

The chain is built from TRBV5-4 and TRBJ2-1; no clear D. CDR1 SGHNT and CDR2 YYREEE come from the germline V gene (reference sequence). Trimming cost V 4 bases and J 1 base, with 6 bases left between them. This CDR3 spans 13 amino acids. The CDR3 spells CASSQESYNEQFF. CDR3 coding DNA: TGTGCCAGCAGCCAGGAATCCTACAATGAGCAGTTCTTC.

The chain is built from TRBV5-1 and TRBJ2-7, with unresolved D. The CDR3 consists of 13 residues. Germline CDR1 reads SGHRS; CDR2 reads YFSETQ. V was pared by 0 bases and J by 2 bases, with 6 bases between. The CDR3 sequence: CASSLDYAYEQYF. In DNA form, the CDR3 reads TGCGCCAGCAGCTTGGACTATGCCTACGAGCAGTACTTC.

The V and J genes are TRBV10-2 and TRBJ2-5; 15 positions agree with TRBD2. The CDR3 has 17 amino acids. J lost 1 base, V lost 6 bases, and 6 bases had no gene match. Per germline, CDR1 WSHSY and CDR2 SAAADI. The CDR3 DNA reads as TGCGCCAGCAGCGGGACTAGCGGGAGGCTCCTCCAAGAGACCCAGTACTTC. Translation: CASSGTSGRLLQETQYF.

The chain couples TRBV5-1 to TRBJ1-2, with TRBD1 identical over 10 bases. Germline V CDR1 and CDR2: SGHRS, YFSETQ. CDR3 length: 16 amino acids. Losses at the gene ends were 4 bases for V and 6 bases for J; bases not matched to a gene: 12. CDR3 DNA: TGCGCCAGCAGCCCGGGGACAGGGGTATTTGATGATGGCTACACCTTC. Protein sequence: CASSPGTGVFDDGYTF.

This clone was seen once. The rearrangement links TRBV7-9 to TRBJ2-7, with D uncertain. Germline values: CDR1 SEHNR, CDR2 FQNEAQ (reference sequence). V lost 0 bases and J lost 3, with 15 bases in between. The CDR3 extends over 16 amino acids. The CDR3 DNA reads TGTGCCAGCAGCTTAGCCCGGGTTTCCCGACTCTACGAGCAGTACTTC. This translates into CASSLARVSRLYEQYF.